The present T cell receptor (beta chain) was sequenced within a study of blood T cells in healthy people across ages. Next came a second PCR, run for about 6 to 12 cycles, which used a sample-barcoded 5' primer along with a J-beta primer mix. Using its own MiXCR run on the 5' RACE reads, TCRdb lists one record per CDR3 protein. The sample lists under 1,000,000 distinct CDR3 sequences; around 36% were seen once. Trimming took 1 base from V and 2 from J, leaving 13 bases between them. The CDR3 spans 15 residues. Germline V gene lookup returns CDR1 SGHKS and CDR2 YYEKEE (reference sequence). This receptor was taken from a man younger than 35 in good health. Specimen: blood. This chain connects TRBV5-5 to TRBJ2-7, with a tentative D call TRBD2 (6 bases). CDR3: CASSLLEGRAYEQYF. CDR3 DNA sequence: TGTGCCAGCAGCTTGTTGGAGGGTCGGGCCTACGAGCAGTACTTC.